These 32 T cell receptor beta chains were all obtained from the same sample, sequenced in a study of CD8+CD57+ T cells in acquired aplastic anemia. It was genomic DNA that served as the template for profiling TCR beta VDJ and CDR3. MiXCR was run by TCRdb on the reads, yielding one entry per CDR3 protein. The sample shows 150,000 to 200,000 distinct CDR3 sequences, approximately 40% of them seen only once. Specimen: sorted CD4+, CD8+, or CD8+CD57+ T cells (not recorded which) from PBMCs. These receptors were collected from a human donor in good health.

In this sample, this clonotype turned up many times. V and J are TRBV7-8 and TRBJ2-5; weak D call: TRBD2 (6 bases). This CDR3 has 15 amino acids. CDR1 and CDR2 from the germline V gene are SGHVS and FQNEAQ. Deletions cut 4 bases from V and 1 base from J, with 13 bases between. DNA for the CDR3: TGTGCCAGCAGCTACCAACGGGGGAGCCAAGAGACCCAGTACTTC. It encodes CASSYQRGSQETQYF.

Written as DNA, the CDR3 is TGCAGCGCTAGGACAGCTAACTATGGCTACACCTTC. This gives the protein CSARTANYGYTF. The chain joins TRBV29-1 to TRBJ1-2; D perhaps matches TRBD1 (6 bases). V was shortened by 7 bases and J by 0 bases, with 9 bases between the two germline ends. The V gene's germline CDR1 is SQVTM and CDR2 ANQGSEA. The CDR3 is made up of 12 amino acids. Full variable domain (missing parts from reference TRBV29-1 and TRBJ1-2): SAVISQKPSRDICQRGTSLTIQCQVDSQVTMMFWYRQQPGQSLTLIATANQGSEATYESGFVIDKFPISRPNLTFSTLTVSNMSPEDSSIYLCSARTANYGYTFGSGTRLTVV.

V gene TRBV6-1 combines with J gene TRBJ1-5; no clear D. CDR1 MNHNS and CDR2 SASEGT come from the germline V gene. Trimming shortened V by 1 base and J by 10 bases, and 14 bases separated the two germline ends. There are 14 residues in the CDR3. CDR3 in DNA: TGTGCCAGCAGTGAAGTCCCCCTTACCCGTCCCCAGCATTTT. Translated: CASSEVPLTRPQHF.

In this sample, this clonotype turned up many times. The J gene is TRBJ1-6, the V gene TRBV25-1; 8 bases are a match to TRBD1. CDR1 MGHDK and CDR2 SYGVNS come from the germline V gene. The ends lost 2 bases at V and 10 bases at J; junction bases unmatched: 16. CDR3 length equals 18 residues. In nucleotides, the CDR3 is TGTGCCAGCAGTGAAAACACCGGGACAGGTTTCGGAGACTCACCCCTCCACTTT. Amino acid sequence: CASSENTGTGFGDSPLHF.

There are many counts of this clonotype. The chain employs TRBV20-1 and TRBJ2-1; 8 nucleotides align to TRBD2. V trimming: 6 bases; J trimming: 7 bases; junction bases outside the gene matches: 8. Germline assignment: CDR1 DFQATT and CDR2 SNEGSKA (reference sequence). CDR3 size: 13 residues. The CDR3 region has the DNA TGCAGTGCCCCATCAGCGGGAGCGAATGAGCAGTTCTTC. It yields the protein CSAPSAGANEQFF.

This clonotype was counted many times. This sequence joins TRBV5-1 and TRBJ1-6; maybe TRBD1 (6 bases). The length of the CDR3 is 14 residues. CDR1 SGHRS and CDR2 YFSETQ come from the germline V gene. V was cut by 4 bases and J by 5 bases, with 10 bases left in between. In DNA form, the CDR3 reads TGCGCCAGCAGCGTGACAGGAGATAATTCACCCCTCCACTTT. It codes for CASSVTGDNSPLHF.

The chain combines TRBV11-2 with TRBJ2-2; no clear D. The CDR3 loop spans 15 amino acids. CDR1 is SGHAT, CDR2 FQNNGV, per germline. Trimming cost V 3 bases and J 4 bases, with 12 bases left between them. The chain's CDR3 is CASSFGGYSTGELFF. In DNA form, the CDR3 reads TGTGCCAGCAGCTTTGGTGGCTACAGCACCGGGGAGCTGTTTTTT.

This clonotype was seen repeatedly, ten times or more. The chain carries TRBV7-3 and TRBJ2-1; D is possibly TRBD2 (6 bases). CDR3 length equals 14 residues. Looked up from germline, CDR1 is SGHTA and CDR2 is FQGTGA. V dropped 3 bases and J dropped 5 bases, with 11 bases sitting between them. CDR3 protein: CASSLTRYNNEQFF. CDR3 DNA: TGTGCCAGCAGCTTGACTAGATATAACAATGAGCAGTTCTTC.

The chain links TRBV24-1 to TRBJ1-2; the D is unclear. The CDR3 has 14 residues. Germline V gives CDR1 KGHDR, CDR2 SFDVKD. Trimming took off 7 bases at V and 4 bases at J, with 15 bases between the two ends. The CDR3 DNA follows: TGTGCCACCAGCGCAGACGGGTCCAGCTATGGCTACACCTTC. Translated, it gives CATSADGSSYGYTF.

This clonotype was detected many times. The chain joins TRBV7-9 to TRBJ2-1; TRBD2 aligns across 9 bases. The V gene's germline CDR1 is SEHNR and CDR2 FQNEAQ (reference sequence). Trimming cost V 3 bases and J 3 bases; bases outside gene matches: 6. This CDR3 comprises 16 residues. The CDR3 region has the DNA TGTGCCAGCAGCTTTGCGCGGGAGGGGTACTACAATGAGCAGTTCTTC. Translated, it gives CASSFAREGYYNEQFF.

This clonotype was counted between two and nine times. The chain uses TRBV2 and TRBJ2-7, with 14 bases that match TRBD2. The CDR3 spans 14 residues. Per germline, CDR1 SNHLY and CDR2 FYNNEI. V lost 6 bases and J lost 8; bases outside the gene matches: 6. CDR3 coding DNA: TGTGCCAGCAGGGAGACTAGCGGGGGGGCCAAGCAGTACTTC. It encodes CASRETSGGAKQYF.

This clonotype was seen many times. The chain links TRBV15 to TRBJ2-7; TRBD1 might be the D (7 bases). The CDR3 extends over 14 amino acids. Germline V lookup: CDR1 LNHNV, CDR2 YYDKDF (reference sequence). Trimming left V 2 bases short and J 4 bases short, with 12 bases between. The CDR3 spells CATSRSQGGYEQYF. In DNA, the CDR3 is TGTGCCACCAGCAGATCCCAGGGGGGATACGAGCAGTACTTC.

This clonotype was counted ten times or more. The CDR3 reads CASSFLSAGSGNTIYF. The CDR3 DNA reads TGTGCCAGCAGCTTCCTGTCCGCGGGCTCTGGAAACACCATATATTTT. The V gene is TRBV5-6, the J gene TRBJ1-3, with unresolved D. This CDR3 contains 16 residues. The germline gives CDR1 SGHDT, CDR2 YYEEEE. V was shortened by 2 bases and J by 0 bases, with 12 bases between the two germline ends.

The chain recombines TRBV5-1 with TRBJ2-7; TRBD2 agrees at 10 bases. The CDR3 runs 15 residues. V shed 0 bases, J shed 3 bases, and the junction held 3 bases outside the gene matches. The V gene's germline CDR1 is SGHRS and CDR2 YFSETQ. Written as DNA, the CDR3 is TGCGCCAGCAGCTTGGATAGCGGGGGGCTCTACGAGCAGTACTTC. This codes for CASSLDSGGLYEQYF. The full variable domain, in which reference TRBV5-1 and TRBJ2-7 provide the parts outside the CDR3, is KAGVTQTPRYLIKTRGQQVTLSCSPISGHRSVSWYQQTPGQGLQFLFEYFSETQRNKGNFPGRFSGRQFSNSRSEMNVSTLELGDSALYLCASSLDSGGLYEQYFGPGTRLTVT.

This clonotype has just a few counts. The CDR3 protein is CAWSVTTLKETQYF. The CDR3 nucleotides read TGTGCCTGGAGTGTGACTACACTAAAAGAGACCCAGTACTTC. The gene calls are TRBV30 and TRBJ2-5, with D possibly being TRBD2 (5 bases). The CDR3 consists of 14 residues. V lost 0 bases and J 3 bases, leaving 11 bases between the germline ends. CDR1 GTSNPN and CDR2 SVGIG come from the germline V gene (reference sequence).

This clonotype was observed many times. The rearrangement uses TRBV20-1 and TRBJ2-2, with D unresolved. The germline V and J ends were trimmed by 3 bases and 2 bases, with 7 bases remaining between them. The germline V gene encodes CDR1 DFQATT and CDR2 SNEGSKA (reference sequence). The length of the CDR3 is 13 residues. The CDR3 DNA sequence: TGCAGTGCTAGGAACAGCAACACCGGGGAGCTGTTTTTT. Translating it yields CSARNSNTGELFF.

This clonotype was counted at least ten times. The chain couples TRBV24-1 to TRBJ2-1, with D maybe TRBD1 (5 bases). With 7 bases removed from V and 5 bases from J, the gap between germline ends came to 8 bases. Looked up from germline, CDR1 is KGHDR and CDR2 is SFDVKD. This CDR3 is 12 amino acids long. The CDR3 sequence: CATSFRDNEQFF. The CDR3 DNA reads as TGTGCCACCAGCTTCAGGGACAATGAGCAGTTCTTC.

This clonotype has at least ten counts. For the CDR3, the DNA is TGTGCCAGCAGTTTAGGCCTAGCGGGAGTTAACGAGCAGTTCTTC. Protein product: CASSLGLAGVNEQFF. The chain combines TRBV12-3 or TRBV12-4 with TRBJ2-1, with 10 bases fitting TRBD2. J was trimmed by 10 bases and V by 1 base; bases with no gene match: 7. The CDR3 is 15 residues long.

This chain uses TRBV19 with TRBJ1-1; 9 positions match TRBD1. The CDR3 loop spans 14 amino acids. J was trimmed by 5 bases and V by 3 bases; bases with no gene match: 4. Germline CDR1 reads LNHDA; CDR2 reads SQIVND (reference sequence). The CDR3 nucleotides read TGTGCCAGTAGTATGACAGGGGGTGTTACTGAAGCTTTCTTT. It codes for CASSMTGGVTEAFF. Filled out from reference TRBV19 and TRBJ1-1, the complete variable domain reads DGGITQSPKYLFRKEGQNVTLSCEQNLNHDAMYWYRQDPGQGLRLIYYSQIVNDFQKGDIAEGYSVSREKKESFPLTVTSAQKNPTAFYLCASSMTGGVTEAFFGQGTRLTVV.

The rearrangement joins TRBV19 to TRBJ1-5, with unresolved D. This CDR3 is built from 16 residues. Germline V lookup: CDR1 LNHDA, CDR2 SQIVND (reference sequence). Trimming removed 1 base at V and 0 bases at J, with 10 bases between. Here the CDR3 DNA reads TGTGCCAGTAGTATAGCTGAAGGAATTAGCAATCAGCCCCAGCATTTT. It encodes CASSIAEGISNQPQHF.

At least ten counts were recorded for this clonotype. V and J are TRBV11-2 and TRBJ1-1; D ambiguous. The CDR3 spans 16 residues. The germline gives CDR1 SGHAT, CDR2 FQNNGV. Trimming removed 1 base from V and 0 bases from J, with 12 bases in between. CDR3 loop: CASSLAGLPLNTEAFF. CDR3 coding DNA: TGTGCCAGCAGCTTAGCGGGTTTGCCCCTGAACACTGAAGCTTTCTTT.

This clonotype was counted only a few times. The genes are TRBV19 and TRBJ2-7, with D possibly called TRBD1 or TRBD2 (6 bases each). This CDR3 has 13 amino acids. Trimming removed 10 bases at V and 7 bases at J, with 20 bases between. CDR1 is LNHDA and CDR2 is SQIVND in the germline V gene (reference sequence). CDR3 sequence: CATEGGPLREQYF. Here the CDR3 DNA reads TGTGCCACCGAAGGGGGGCCCTTACGAGAGCAGTACTTC.

This clonotype was seen repeatedly, ten times or more. Its ends do not fully match the called genes, so a read error is possible. The V and J genes are TRBV7-7 and TRBJ2-2; tentatively, D is TRBD1 or TRBD2 (5 bases each). The CDR3 runs 17 residues. Germline values: CDR1 SSHAT, CDR2 FNYEAQ (reference sequence). CDR3: CASSQDVGAARTGELFF. In DNA form, the CDR3 reads TGTGCTAGCAGCCAAGACGTCGGGGCAGCTCGGACCGGGGAGCTGTTTTTT.

This clonotype was counted a few times. This chain's CDR3 is CASSHNGVNTEAFF. In DNA form, the CDR3 reads TGTGCCAGCAGCCATAATGGGGTGAACACTGAAGCTTTCTTT. V usage is TRBV3-1 and J usage is TRBJ1-1; D is unclear. V dropped 3 bases and J dropped 0 bases, with 8 bases sitting between them. CDR1 is LGHDT and CDR2 is YNNKEL in the germline V gene (reference sequence). The CDR3 extends over 14 amino acids.

CDR3 amino acids: CASSVVGGDYEQYF. The CDR3 coding sequence is TGTGCCAGCAGCGTAGTTGGAGGGGACTACGAGCAGTACTTC. The chain uses TRBV9 and TRBJ2-7; tentative D call: TRBD2 (6 bases). Trimming shortened V by 0 bases and J by 3 bases, and 10 bases separated the two germline ends. This CDR3 spans 14 amino acids. CDR1 is SGDLS, CDR2 YYNGEE, per germline.

This clonotype showed up just a few times. The CDR3 coding sequence is TGTGCCAGCAGCCAGAACAGGGCTGAAGCTTTCTTT. Translation gives CASSQNRAEAFF. V gene TRBV14 combines with J gene TRBJ1-1; D possibly corresponds to TRBD1 (6 bases). Germline CDR1 reads SGHDN; CDR2 reads FVKESK. This CDR3 is 12 amino acids long. V lost 3 bases, J lost 6 bases, and 8 bases lay in between.

On this clonotype itself: This clone may be a read error of a much larger clone one base away. CDR3 in amino acids: CASSQPQVPASTDTQYF. The DNA of the CDR3 is TGCGCCAGCAGCCAACCGCAAGTTCCTGCTAGCACAGATACGCAGTATTTT. The chain has TRBV4-3 and TRBJ2-3; no clear D gene. V dropped 2 bases and J dropped 0 bases, with 15 bases sitting between them. Germline V CDR1 and CDR2: LGHNA, YSLEER. This CDR3 is 17 amino acids long.

The CDR3 reads CASSKEGGGAPDTQYF. In DNA, the CDR3 is TGTGCCAGCAGCAAGGAAGGCGGGGGGGCCCCAGATACGCAGTATTTT. The rearrangement joins TRBV5-5 to TRBJ2-3, with 9 bases lining up with TRBD2. Trimming cost V 4 bases and J 4 bases; bases outside gene matches: 10. CDR1 SGHKS and CDR2 YYEKEE come from the germline V gene (reference sequence). This CDR3 has 16 amino acids.

This clonotype was counted many times. This rearrangement joins TRBV5-1 to TRBJ2-2; perhaps D is TRBD1 or TRBD2 (5 bases each). The CDR3 is 14 residues long. Trimming pared 7 bases from V and 1 base from J, leaving 11 bases between. Germline assignment: CDR1 SGHRS and CDR2 YFSETQ. For the CDR3, the DNA is TGCGCCAGCTCGGGACGGTGGAACACCGGGGAGCTGTTTTTT. This encodes CASSGRWNTGELFF.

To note about this clonotype: This may come from a read error, since a much larger clone is one base off. The chain links TRBV20-1 to TRBJ2-5, with TRBD2 as a possible D gene (7 bases). Germline V lookup: CDR1 DFQATT, CDR2 SNEGSKA (reference sequence). The CDR3 has 16 amino acids. Here the CDR3 DNA reads TGCAATGCACCCCGGGGGGCGTTTAGAATGGCAGAGACCCAGTACTTC. Protein sequence: CNAPRGAFRMAETQYF.

V usage is TRBV19 and J usage is TRBJ2-7, with 7 bases that match TRBD1. This CDR3 has 12 amino acids. The V and J ends lost 4 bases and 9 bases, in that order; junction bases with no gene match: 6. Germline CDR1 and CDR2: LNHDA and SQIVND (reference sequence). The CDR3 coding sequence is TGTGCCAGTAGTACGAGGACAGGACCGCAGTACTTC. Its protein is CASSTRTGPQYF. Variable domain in full (rest from reference TRBV19 and TRBJ2-7): DGGITQSPKYLFRKEGQNVTLSCEQNLNHDAMYWYRQDPGQGLRLIYYSQIVNDFQKGDIAEGYSVSREKKESFPLTVTSAQKNPTAFYLCASSTRTGPQYFGPGTRLTVT.

The CDR3 nucleotides read TGTGCCAGCAGCGAGACTAGCAGCTCCGAAATATCGAGGGAGCAGTACTTC. Amino acid sequence: CASSETSSSEISREQYF. The chain is built from TRBV21-1 and TRBJ2-7; the D call in the table, TRBD2, was not verified against the DNA. TRBV21-1 constitutes a pseudogene. This CDR3 region has 17 residues.